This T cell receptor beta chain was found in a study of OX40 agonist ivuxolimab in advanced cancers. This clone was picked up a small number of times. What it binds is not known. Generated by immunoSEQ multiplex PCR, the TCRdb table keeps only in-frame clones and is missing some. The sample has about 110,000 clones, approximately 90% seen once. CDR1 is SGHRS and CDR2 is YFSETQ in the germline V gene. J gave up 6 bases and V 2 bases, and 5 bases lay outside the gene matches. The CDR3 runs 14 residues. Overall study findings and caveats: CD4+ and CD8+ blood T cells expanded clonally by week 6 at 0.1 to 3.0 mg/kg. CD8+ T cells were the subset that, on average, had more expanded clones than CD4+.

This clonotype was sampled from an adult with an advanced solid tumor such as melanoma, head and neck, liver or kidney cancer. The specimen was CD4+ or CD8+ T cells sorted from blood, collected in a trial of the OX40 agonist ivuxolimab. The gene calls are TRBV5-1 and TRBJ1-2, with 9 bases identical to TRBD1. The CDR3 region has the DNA TGCGCCAGCAGCTTCGGACAGGGGTGGGATGGCTACACCTTC. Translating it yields CASSFGQGWDGYTF.